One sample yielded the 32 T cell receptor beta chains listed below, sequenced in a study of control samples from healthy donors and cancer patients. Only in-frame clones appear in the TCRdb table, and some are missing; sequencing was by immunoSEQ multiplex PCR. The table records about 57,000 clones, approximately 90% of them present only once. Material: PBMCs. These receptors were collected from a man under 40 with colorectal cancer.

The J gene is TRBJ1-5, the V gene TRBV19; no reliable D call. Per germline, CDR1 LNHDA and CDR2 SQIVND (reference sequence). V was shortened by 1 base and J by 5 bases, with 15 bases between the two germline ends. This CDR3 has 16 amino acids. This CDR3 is CASSIASITSYQPQHF. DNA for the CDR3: TGTGCCAGTAGTATAGCCTCTATCACAAGCTATCAGCCCCAGCATTTT.

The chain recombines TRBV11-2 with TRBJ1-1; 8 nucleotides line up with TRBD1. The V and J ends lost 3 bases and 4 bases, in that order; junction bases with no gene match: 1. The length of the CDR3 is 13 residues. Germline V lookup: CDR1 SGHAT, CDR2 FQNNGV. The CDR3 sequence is CASSFDRGTEAFF. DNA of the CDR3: TGTGCCAGCAGCTTTGACAGGGGCACTGAAGCTTTCTTT.

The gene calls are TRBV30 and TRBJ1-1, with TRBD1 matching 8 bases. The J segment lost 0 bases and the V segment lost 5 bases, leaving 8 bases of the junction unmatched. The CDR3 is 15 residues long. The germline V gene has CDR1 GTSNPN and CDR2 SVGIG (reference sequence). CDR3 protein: CAWVGAGGLNTEAFF. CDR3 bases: TGTGCCTGGGTGGGAGCAGGGGGCTTGAACACTGAAGCTTTCTTT.

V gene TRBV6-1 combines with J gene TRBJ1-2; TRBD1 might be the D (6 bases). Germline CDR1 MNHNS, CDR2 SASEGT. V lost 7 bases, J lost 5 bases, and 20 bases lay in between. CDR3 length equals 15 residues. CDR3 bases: TGTGCCAGCACCGAAGGAGGGGGGCTGGGATATGGCTACACCTTC. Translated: CASTEGGGLGYGYTF.

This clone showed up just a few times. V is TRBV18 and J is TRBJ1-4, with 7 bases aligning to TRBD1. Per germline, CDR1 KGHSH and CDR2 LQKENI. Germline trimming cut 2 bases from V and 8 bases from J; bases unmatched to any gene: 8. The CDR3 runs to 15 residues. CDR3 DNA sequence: TGTGCCAGCTCACCAACCGGGACAGATTTCGAAAAACTGTTTTTT. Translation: CASSPTGTDFEKLFF. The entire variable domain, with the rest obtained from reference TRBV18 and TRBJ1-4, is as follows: NAGVMQNPRHLVRRRGQEARLRCSPMKGHSHVYWYRQLPEEGLKFMVYLQKENIIDESGMPKERFSAEFPKEGPSILRIQQVVRGDSAAYFCASSPTGTDFEKLFFGSGTQLSVL.

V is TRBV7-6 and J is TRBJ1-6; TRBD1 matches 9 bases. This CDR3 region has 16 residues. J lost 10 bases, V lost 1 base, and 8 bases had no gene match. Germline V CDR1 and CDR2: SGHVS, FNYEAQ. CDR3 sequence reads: CASSLGGTGSKSPLHF. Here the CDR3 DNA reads TGTGCCAGCAGCTTAGGAGGGACAGGGTCAAAGTCACCCCTCCACTTT. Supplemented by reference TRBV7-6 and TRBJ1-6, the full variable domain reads GAGVSQSPRYKVTKRGQDVALRCDPISGHVSLYWYRQALGQGPEFLTYFNYEAQQDKSGLPNDRFSAERPEGSISTLTIQRTEQRDSAMYRCASSLGGTGSKSPLHFGNGTRLTVT.

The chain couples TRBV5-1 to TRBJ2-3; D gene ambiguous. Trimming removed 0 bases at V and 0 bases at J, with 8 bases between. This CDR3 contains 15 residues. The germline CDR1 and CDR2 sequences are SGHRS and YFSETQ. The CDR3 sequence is CASSLDSLSTDTQYF. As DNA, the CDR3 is TGCGCCAGCAGCTTGGACAGCCTGAGCACAGATACGCAGTATTTT.

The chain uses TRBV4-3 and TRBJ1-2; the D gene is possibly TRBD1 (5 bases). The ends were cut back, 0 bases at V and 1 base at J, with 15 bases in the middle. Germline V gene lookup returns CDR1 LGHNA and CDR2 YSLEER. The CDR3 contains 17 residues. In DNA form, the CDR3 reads TGCGCCAGCAGCCAAGACGCCGGAGGGGCTCTTAACTATGGCTACACCTTC. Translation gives CASSQDAGGALNYGYTF.

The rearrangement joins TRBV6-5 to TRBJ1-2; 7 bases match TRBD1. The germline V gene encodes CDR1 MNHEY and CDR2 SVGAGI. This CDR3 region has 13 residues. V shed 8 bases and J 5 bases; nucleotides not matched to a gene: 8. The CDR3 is CASWGGRGYGYTF. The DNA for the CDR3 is TGTGCCAGCTGGGGGGGCAGGGGGTATGGCTACACCTTC.

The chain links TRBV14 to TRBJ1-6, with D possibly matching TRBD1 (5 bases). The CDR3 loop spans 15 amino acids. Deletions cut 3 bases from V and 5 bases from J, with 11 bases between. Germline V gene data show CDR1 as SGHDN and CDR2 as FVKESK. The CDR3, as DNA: TGTGCCAGCAGCCAGATGACAGCAGATAATTCACCCCTCCACTTT. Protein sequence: CASSQMTADNSPLHF.

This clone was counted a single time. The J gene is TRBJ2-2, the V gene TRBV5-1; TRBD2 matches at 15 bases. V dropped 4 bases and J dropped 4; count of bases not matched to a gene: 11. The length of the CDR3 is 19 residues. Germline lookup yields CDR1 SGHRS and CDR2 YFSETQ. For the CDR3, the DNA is TGCGCCAGCAGCGCGGCCGGGACTAGCGGGGGGCTTCGCACCGGGGAGCTGTTTTTT. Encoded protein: CASSAAGTSGGLRTGELFF.

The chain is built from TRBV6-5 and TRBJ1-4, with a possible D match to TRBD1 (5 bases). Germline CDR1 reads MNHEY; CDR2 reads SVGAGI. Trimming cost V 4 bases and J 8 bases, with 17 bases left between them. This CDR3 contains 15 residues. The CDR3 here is CASSLGPQGQEKLFF. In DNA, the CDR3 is TGTGCCAGCAGTTTGGGACCGCAAGGGCAGGAAAAACTGTTTTTT.

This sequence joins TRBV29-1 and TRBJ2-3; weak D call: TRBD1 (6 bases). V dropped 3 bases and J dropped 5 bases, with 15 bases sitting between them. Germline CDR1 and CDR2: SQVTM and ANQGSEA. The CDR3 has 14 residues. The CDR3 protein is CSVETGHDGDTQYF. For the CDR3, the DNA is TGCAGCGTTGAGACAGGACACGATGGAGATACGCAGTATTTT.

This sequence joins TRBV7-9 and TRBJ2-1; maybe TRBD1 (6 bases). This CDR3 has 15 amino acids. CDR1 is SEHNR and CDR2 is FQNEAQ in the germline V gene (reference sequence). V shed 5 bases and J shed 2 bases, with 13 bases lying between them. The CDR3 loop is CASSPRGTTYNEQFF. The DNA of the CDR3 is TGTGCCAGCAGCCCCAGGGGTACCACCTACAATGAGCAGTTCTTC.

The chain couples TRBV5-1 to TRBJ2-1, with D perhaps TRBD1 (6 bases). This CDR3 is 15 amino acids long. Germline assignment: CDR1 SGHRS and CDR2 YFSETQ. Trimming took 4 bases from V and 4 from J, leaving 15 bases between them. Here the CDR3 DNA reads TGCGCCAGCAGCCCCGGTGGGGGCCAATACAATGAGCAGTTCTTC. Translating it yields CASSPGGGQYNEQFF.

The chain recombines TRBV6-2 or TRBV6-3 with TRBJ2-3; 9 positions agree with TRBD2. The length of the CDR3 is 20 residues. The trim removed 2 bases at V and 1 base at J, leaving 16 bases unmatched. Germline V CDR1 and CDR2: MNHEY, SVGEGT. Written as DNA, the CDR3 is TGTGCCAGCAGTTACCACCGACTAGCGGATAAAGGCACCGGCACAGATACGCAGTATTTT. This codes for CASSYHRLADKGTGTDTQYF.

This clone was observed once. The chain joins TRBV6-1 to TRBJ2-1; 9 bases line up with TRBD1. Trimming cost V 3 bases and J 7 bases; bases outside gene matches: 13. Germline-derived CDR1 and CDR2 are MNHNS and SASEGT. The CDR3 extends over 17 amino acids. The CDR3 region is CASSDASRTGVLNEQFF. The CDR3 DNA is TGTGCCAGCAGTGACGCCTCACGGACAGGGGTTTTGAATGAGCAGTTCTTC.

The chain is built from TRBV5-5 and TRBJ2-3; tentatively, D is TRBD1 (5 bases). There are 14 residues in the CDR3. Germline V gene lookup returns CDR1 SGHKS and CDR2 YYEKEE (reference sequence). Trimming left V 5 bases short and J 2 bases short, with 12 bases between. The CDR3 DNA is TGTGCCAGCAGTAGGGGCATTTCCACAGATACGCAGTATTTT. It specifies CASSRGISTDTQYF. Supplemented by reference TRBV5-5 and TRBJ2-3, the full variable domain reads DAGVTQSPTHLIKTRGQQVTLRCSPISGHKSVSWYQQVLGQGPQFIFQYYEKEERGRGNFPDRFSARQFPNYSSELNVNALLLGDSALYLCASSRGISTDTQYFGPGTRLTVL.

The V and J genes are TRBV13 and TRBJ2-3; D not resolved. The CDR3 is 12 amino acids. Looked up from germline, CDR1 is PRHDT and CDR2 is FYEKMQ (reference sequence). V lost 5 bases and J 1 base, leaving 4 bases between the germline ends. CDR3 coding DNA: TGTGCCAGCAGCCCACGCACAGATACGCAGTATTTT. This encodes CASSPRTDTQYF. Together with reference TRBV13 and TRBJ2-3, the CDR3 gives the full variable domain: AAGVIQSPRHLIKEKRETATLKCYPIPRHDTVYWYQQGPGQDPQFLISFYEKMQSDKGSIPDRFSAQQFSDYHSELNMSSLELGDSALYFCASSPRTDTQYFGPGTRLTVL.

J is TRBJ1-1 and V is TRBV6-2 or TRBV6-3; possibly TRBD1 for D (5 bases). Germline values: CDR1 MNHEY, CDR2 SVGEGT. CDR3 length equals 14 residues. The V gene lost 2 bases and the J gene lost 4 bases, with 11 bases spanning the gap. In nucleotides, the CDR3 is TGTGCCAGCAGTTACGGTTTCGGGGCCACTGAAGCTTTCTTT. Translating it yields CASSYGFGATEAFF.

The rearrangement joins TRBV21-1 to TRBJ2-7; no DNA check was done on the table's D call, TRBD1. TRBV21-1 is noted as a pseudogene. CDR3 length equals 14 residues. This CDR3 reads CASWIHTGYCEQYV. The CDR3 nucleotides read TGTGCCAGCTGGATTCACACAGGGTACTGCGAGCAGTACGTC.

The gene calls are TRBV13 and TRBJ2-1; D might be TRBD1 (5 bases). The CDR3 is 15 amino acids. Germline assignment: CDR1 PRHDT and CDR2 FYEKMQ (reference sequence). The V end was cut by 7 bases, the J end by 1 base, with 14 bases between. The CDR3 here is CASTSSTESYNEQFF. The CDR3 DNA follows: TGTGCCAGCACCTCATCGACAGAGTCCTACAATGAGCAGTTCTTC.

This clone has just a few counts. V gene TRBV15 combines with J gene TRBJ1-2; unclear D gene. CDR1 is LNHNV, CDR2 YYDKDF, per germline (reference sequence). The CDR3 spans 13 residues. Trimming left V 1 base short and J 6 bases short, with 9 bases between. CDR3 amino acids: CATSRAPGHGYTF. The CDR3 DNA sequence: TGTGCCACCAGCAGAGCCCCCGGGCATGGCTACACCTTC.

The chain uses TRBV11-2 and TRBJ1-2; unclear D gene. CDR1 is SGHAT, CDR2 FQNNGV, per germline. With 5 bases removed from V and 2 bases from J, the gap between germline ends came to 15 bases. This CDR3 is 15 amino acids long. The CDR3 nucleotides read TGTGCCAGCAGCGAAGGACGGACGGTGAACTATGGCTACACCTTC. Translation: CASSEGRTVNYGYTF.

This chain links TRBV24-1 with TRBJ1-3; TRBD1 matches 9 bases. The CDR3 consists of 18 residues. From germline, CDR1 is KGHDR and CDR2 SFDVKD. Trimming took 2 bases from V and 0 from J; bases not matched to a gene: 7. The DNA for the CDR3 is TGTGCCACCAGTGATTCGAATGGACAGGGGATCTCTGGAAACACCATATATTTT. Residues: CATSDSNGQGISGNTIYF.

The CDR3 DNA follows: TGTGCCAGCAGTCCGGAGATAGCCCGCTTCTATAGTGAGCAGTTCTTC. Its protein is CASSPEIARFYSEQFF. V is TRBV27 and J is TRBJ2-1, with D uncertain. The CDR3 consists of 16 residues. Germline V lookup: CDR1 MNHEY, CDR2 SMNVEV (reference sequence). V lost 5 bases and J 9 bases, leaving 23 bases between the germline ends.

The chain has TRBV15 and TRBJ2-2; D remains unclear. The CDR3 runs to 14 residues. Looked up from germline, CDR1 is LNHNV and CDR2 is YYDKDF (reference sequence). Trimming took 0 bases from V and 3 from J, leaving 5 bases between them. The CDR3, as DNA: TGTGCCACCAGCAGAGATAGGGACACCGGGGAGCTGTTTTTT. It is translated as CATSRDRDTGELFF.

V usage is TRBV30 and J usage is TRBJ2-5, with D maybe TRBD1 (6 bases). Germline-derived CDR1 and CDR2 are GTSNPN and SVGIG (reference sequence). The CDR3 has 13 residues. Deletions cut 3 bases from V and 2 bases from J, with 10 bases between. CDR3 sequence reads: CAWSLGQQETQYF. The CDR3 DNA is TGTGCCTGGAGCCTCGGACAGCAAGAGACCCAGTACTTC.

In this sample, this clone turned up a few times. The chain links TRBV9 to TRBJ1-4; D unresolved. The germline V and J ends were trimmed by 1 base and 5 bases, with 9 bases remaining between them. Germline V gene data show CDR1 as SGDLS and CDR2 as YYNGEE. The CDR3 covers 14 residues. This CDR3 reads CASSVTSQNEKLFF. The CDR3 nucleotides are TGTGCCAGCAGCGTAACCAGCCAAAATGAAAAACTGTTTTTT.

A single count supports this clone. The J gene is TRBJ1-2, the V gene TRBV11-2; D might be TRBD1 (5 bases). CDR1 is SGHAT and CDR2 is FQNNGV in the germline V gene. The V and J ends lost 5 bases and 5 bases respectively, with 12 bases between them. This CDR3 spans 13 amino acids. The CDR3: CASSRSGGYGYTF. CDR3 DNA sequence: TGTGCCAGCAGCCGGAGCGGGGGTTATGGCTACACCTTC.

The CDR3 DNA follows: TGTGCCAGTATGGGCCTCGGGACTAGCGGGGGTGAAATCGCCTACAATGAGCAGTTCTTC. Amino acid sequence: CASMGLGTSGGEIAYNEQFF. The V and J genes are TRBV19 and TRBJ2-1; 14 bases line up with TRBD2. This CDR3 spans 20 amino acids. Germline V lookup: CDR1 LNHDA, CDR2 SQIVND (reference sequence). V shed 7 bases and J 2 bases; nucleotides not matched to a gene: 16.

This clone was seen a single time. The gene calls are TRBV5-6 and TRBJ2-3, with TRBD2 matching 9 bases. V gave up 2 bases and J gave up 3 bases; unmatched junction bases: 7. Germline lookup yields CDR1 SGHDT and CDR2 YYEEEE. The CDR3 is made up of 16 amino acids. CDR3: CASSFLAGWGTDTQYF. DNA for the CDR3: TGTGCCAGCAGCTTTCTAGCGGGGTGGGGGACAGATACGCAGTATTTT.